The source of this T cell receptor (beta chain) is a study of T cell responses to AZD1222 COVID-19 vaccine (dated by TCRdb to the early 2020s). For context, the study as a whole: AZD1222 recipients whose second dose came at about 4 weeks and those whose second dose came at about 12 weeks were combined into one group, since spike-specific TCR depth and breadth did not differ between the two schedules. Trial participants were enrolled by age into 18-55, 56-69 and 70-plus year subgroups, with around 150, 28 and 57 TCR-sequenced participants respectively. A total of 230 to 250 trial participants underwent TCR sequencing, of whom around 210 had received two doses of AZD1222 and some 25 had received two doses of the MenACWY control vaccine. General study outcomes and caveats: The whole spike protein was spanned by vaccine-associated CD4 TCRs, and dominant responses were seen in regions 160-218 and 743-854. Participants were mostly white British and included more females than males, and it was suggested by the authors that clonal diversity may have been underestimated. After two AZD1222 doses, spike-specific TCR breadth and depth were significantly higher than at day 0 and than in MenACWY recipients. Because no samples from the day 14 peak response were available, repertoires could be characterized only after the peak T cell response. The 56-69-year group was small, and its depth increase did not reach significance, likely because of low power. Reportedly, almost half of the unique spike-specific TCRs recognized epitopes lying outside the regions that are mutated in the B.1.351 and B.1.1.7 variants. Only six AZD1222 recipients were SARS-CoV-2 seropositive at baseline, limiting conclusions about previously exposed vaccinees.

The CDR3 regions of human TCRbeta chains were subjected to immunosequencing. Per the original workflow: TCRs in the repertoires were compared against a reference library of SARS-CoV-2-specific TCRs that had been generated with the MIRA antigen-specificity platform. Breadth was defined as the fraction of unique TCRs that were SARS-CoV-2-associated. Depth was defined as the fraction of total T cells that were SARS-CoV-2-associated. Each spike-specific TCR was assigned to its reactive spike region and to a CD4 or CD8 class using the MIRA data. Log10-transformed breadth and depth values were compared by one-way ANOVA with Sidak's multiple comparisons tests. In its TCRdb copy, this immuneACCESS table keeps in-frame sequences only and misses some clones. Where compared with another copy, unresolved V genes explain less than half of these, and the others have no known cause. V, J and clone size reflect that table, while D and trimming were determined from the DNA. This sample holds 80,000 to 95,000 clones; 92% were observed only once. The ten top clones hold 5% to 5.5% of the sample.

With respect to this clone: Its antigen is not yet known. Base quality data are lacking; no much larger clone is found one base away.

The time point label of this sample denotes: baseline before first vaccination. Vaccinee samples came from UK trials COV001 and COV002, including a single-blind randomized controlled phase 2/3 trial of AZD1222 (ChAdOx1 nCoV-19) in healthy adults. For TCRbeta chain sequencing, PBMC samples from trial participants were taken at day 0 and at day 28 after the second dose. This TCR came from an adult in good health. The sequences come from peripheral blood, collected on day 0 of AZD1222 vaccination.

The CDR3 reads CASSETAGLSSPLHF. The nucleotides are TGTGCCAGCAGTGAAACAGCAGGGCTTAGTTCACCCCTCCACTTT. In this chain, TRBV6-1 is recombined with TRBJ1-6; TRBD1 is perhaps the D gene, given 5 matching bases. The germline V gene yields MNHNS for CDR1 and SASEGT for CDR2. The cysteine opens and the phenylalanine closes a CDR3 of 15 amino acids. CDR3 DNA is the only sequence kept; it has 45 bases, read in frame from the first base. The germline ends are 14 bases apart after V is trimmed by 2 bases and J by 9 bases.